The 17 T cell receptor beta chains in this list originate from one sample, sequenced in a study of T cells in Graves' hyperthyroidism and ophthalmopathy. What was amplified from RNA transcripts were TCR beta CDR3 regions. The HTBI primer set served for first-round RT-PCR of the TCR CDR3. TCRdb itself ran the multiplex PCR reads through MiXCR, one entry per CDR3 protein. The table lists around 660,000 distinct CDR3 sequences, about 45% of them singletons. Sequencing was carried out using peripheral blood or thyroid tissue (not recorded which). The receptors were gathered from an adult man with Graves' disease, either hyperthyroidism or ophthalmopathy (not recorded which).

This chain uses TRBV25-1 with TRBJ1-2, with D perhaps TRBD1 (6 bases). The V gene's germline CDR1 is MGHDK and CDR2 SYGVNS. This CDR3 has 12 residues. The V end was cut by 6 bases, the J end by 6 bases, with 11 bases between. The CDR3 region has the DNA TGTGCCAGCAGCTCTAGACAGGATGGCTACACCTTC. Protein sequence: CASSSRQDGYTF.

The chain uses TRBV10-2 and TRBJ1-5; a weak D match, TRBD1 (6 bases). V was pared by 0 bases and J by 5 bases, with 11 bases between. There are 15 residues in the CDR3. Per germline, CDR1 WSHSY and CDR2 SAAADI. Written as DNA, the CDR3 is TGCGCCAGCAGTGAGTCTAGGGGGGGCGATCAGCCCCAGCATTTT. Its protein is CASSESRGGDQPQHF.

This clonotype was seen once. V is TRBV7-9 and J is TRBJ2-7, with TRBD1 identical over 7 bases. Trimming at V came to 3 bases and at J to 3 bases, leaving 8 bases not matched to a gene. The CDR3 runs 15 residues. CDR1 is SEHNR and CDR2 is FQNEAQ in the germline V gene (reference sequence). The CDR3, as DNA: TGTGCCAGCAGCTTGCTGGGGTCAGGGGGCTACGAGCAGTACTTC. Protein sequence: CASSLLGSGGYEQYF.

This sequence joins TRBV13 and TRBJ2-6; possibly TRBD1 for D (5 bases). The germline V gene encodes CDR1 PRHDT and CDR2 FYEKMQ (reference sequence). This CDR3 is built from 17 residues. V was shortened by 2 bases and J by 1 base, with 12 bases between the two germline ends. CDR3 amino acids: CASSLYSQGSGANVLTF. The CDR3 DNA reads as TGTGCCAGCAGCTTATACAGCCAGGGTTCTGGGGCCAACGTCCTGACTTTC.

The rearrangement uses TRBV11-3 and TRBJ1-5; D remains unclear. Germline CDR1 reads SGHNT; CDR2 reads YENEEA. Trimming removed 11 bases from V and 4 bases from J, with 12 bases in between. The CDR3 contains 12 residues. The CDR3 coding sequence is TGTGCCCGGTCAACCCCTAATCAGCCCCAGCATTTT. Translation gives CARSTPNQPQHF.

The rearrangement joins TRBV20-1 to TRBJ1-6; D remains ambiguous. CDR3 size: 13 residues. Germline V gene data show CDR1 as DFQATT and CDR2 as SNEGSKA (reference sequence). The CDR3 protein is CTRPCPENSPLHF. CDR3 in DNA: TGCACTCGACCTTGCCCGGAGAATTCACCCCTCCACTTT.

The DNA of the CDR3 is TGTGCCAGCTCAATGAGCGGGAGTCCCTACGAGCAGTACTTC. As protein: CASSMSGSPYEQYF. The V gene is TRBV7-9, the J gene TRBJ2-7; 8 nucleotides line up with TRBD2. V dropped 8 bases and J dropped 2; count of bases not matched to a gene: 8. There are 14 residues in the CDR3. CDR1 is SEHNR and CDR2 is FQNEAQ in the germline V gene (reference sequence).

This chain uses TRBV20-1 with TRBJ2-7, with D perhaps matching TRBD1 (6 bases). CDR3 length equals 15 residues. Trimming cost V 0 bases and J 0 bases, with 12 bases left between them. CDR1 and CDR2 from the germline V gene are DFQATT and SNEGSKA (reference sequence). The CDR3 DNA reads TGCAGTGCTAGAGATGACTACAGGGTCTCCTACGAGCAGTACTTC. Translation gives CSARDDYRVSYEQYF.

The chain combines TRBV2 with TRBJ2-3; D call uncertain. This CDR3 has 15 residues. Looked up from germline, CDR1 is SNHLY and CDR2 is FYNNEI. V lost 4 bases and J 4 bases, leaving 15 bases between the germline ends. The CDR3 spells CASSVTARKSDTQYF. As DNA, the CDR3 is TGTGCCAGCAGTGTCACGGCTAGAAAGTCAGATACGCAGTATTTT.

This clonotype has a handful of counts. The V and J genes are TRBV7-9 and TRBJ2-5; TRBD2 agrees at 11 bases. V lost 1 base, J lost 5 bases, and 12 bases stayed unmatched. This CDR3 is built from 18 residues. CDR1 and CDR2 from the germline V gene are SEHNR and FQNEAQ (reference sequence). CDR3 loop: CASSLGLLAGGGAETQYF. In DNA form, the CDR3 reads TGTGCCAGCAGCTTAGGTCTTCTAGCGGGGGGTGGGGCGGAGACCCAGTACTTC.

J is TRBJ2-7 and V is TRBV7-9; D remains unclear. This CDR3 spans 12 amino acids. V was shortened by 5 bases and J by 3 bases, with 8 bases between the two germline ends. CDR1 is SEHNR and CDR2 is FQNEAQ in the germline V gene (reference sequence). The CDR3, as DNA: TGTGCCAGCAGCCGCCCCGACTACGAGCAGTACTTC. Its translation: CASSRPDYEQYF.

The rearrangement joins TRBV6-1 to TRBJ1-1; TRBD1 agrees at 11 bases. Germline CDR1 MNHNS, CDR2 SASEGT. V dropped 6 bases and J dropped 4; count of bases not matched to a gene: 10. The CDR3 consists of 16 residues. The CDR3 DNA reads as TGTGCCAGCAGAAAAGGGACAGGGGGTAGAAGCACTGAAGCTTTCTTT. It is translated as CASRKGTGGRSTEAFF.

Comment on this clonotype: A much more abundant neighbour one base away suggests this may be a read error. This chain joins TRBV29-1 and TRBJ2-7; TRBD2 is a possible D gene (6 bases). The J call may be mistaken, given a closer DNA end match to TRBJ2-5. The CDR3 has 14 residues. CDR1 and CDR2 from the germline V gene are SQVTM and ANQGSEA. The CDR3 reads CSVILVGGQETQYF. In DNA form, the CDR3 reads TGCAGCGTTATCCTAGTGGGGGGCCAAGAGACCCAGTACTTC.

As to this clonotype: An end of the junction differs from the germline gene, which may be a read error. This rearrangement joins TRBV7-3 to TRBJ1-1; D is possibly TRBD1 (6 bases). The CDR3 is 14 amino acids. Germline-derived CDR1 and CDR2 are SGHTA and FQGTGA. This CDR3 reads CASSLTGGGTEGFF. For the CDR3, the DNA is TGTGCCAGCAGCTTAACTGGGGGCGGAACTGAAGGTTTCTTT. The full variable domain, in which reference TRBV7-3 and TRBJ1-1 provide the parts outside the CDR3, is GAGVSQTPSNKVTEKGKYVELRCDPISGHTALYWYRQSLGQGPEFLIYFQGTGAADDSGLPNDRFFAVRPEGSVSTLKIQRTERGDSAVYLCASSLTGGGTEGFFGQGTRLTVV.

CDR3 sequence reads: CASSFGIASYGYTF. The CDR3 coding sequence is TGTGCCAGCAGTTTTGGGATCGCCTCCTATGGCTACACCTTC. The chain joins TRBV2 to TRBJ1-2; no clear D gene. CDR1 and CDR2 from the germline V gene are SNHLY and FYNNEI. This CDR3 is 14 amino acids long. V gave up 5 bases and J gave up 4 bases, with 14 bases separating them.

The chain recombines TRBV19 with TRBJ2-7; tentative D call: TRBD1 (6 bases). V was cut by 7 bases and J by 3 bases, with 10 bases left in between. The CDR3 length is 12 residues. The V gene's germline CDR1 is LNHDA and CDR2 SQIVND (reference sequence). CDR3 in DNA: TGTGCCAGTACTTTACAGGGCTACGAGCAGTACTTC. It encodes CASTLQGYEQYF.

The chain couples TRBV20-1 to TRBJ2-7, with 13 bases identical to TRBD2. The V segment lost 6 bases and the J segment 2 bases; nucleotides outside the gene matches: 7. The CDR3 is 15 amino acids. Germline CDR1 and CDR2: DFQATT and SNEGSKA (reference sequence). CDR3 protein: CSAIPLAGGPYEQYF. DNA of the CDR3: TGCAGTGCCATCCCACTAGCGGGAGGGCCCTACGAGCAGTACTTC.